Each of the 27 T cell receptor beta chains below was sequenced from the same sample in a study of cytomegalovirus exposure and HLA in healthy donors. It was with 60 Vbeta and 13 Jbeta primers that the PCR ran. TCRdb's copy holds only in-frame clones and misses some; the assay was immunoSEQ multiplex PCR. Here the sample spans around 140,000 clones, over 65% being singletons. The sequencing input was PBMCs. These receptors were obtained from a female donor in good health and CMV-seronegative.

V gene TRBV6-1 combines with J gene TRBJ1-5, with 9 bases matching TRBD1. The J segment lost 6 bases and the V segment lost 6 bases, leaving 6 bases of the junction unmatched. Germline lookup yields CDR1 MNHNS and CDR2 SASEGT. CDR3 length: 14 amino acids. The CDR3 here is CASSRDRAVQPQHF. The CDR3 nucleotides read TGTGCCAGCAGCCGGGACAGGGCGGTTCAGCCCCAGCATTTT.

This chain connects TRBV7-2 to TRBJ2-1, with D perhaps TRBD2 (7 bases). The CDR3 extends over 17 amino acids. Germline lookup yields CDR1 SGHTA and CDR2 FQGNSA. With 5 bases removed from V and 7 bases from J, the gap between germline ends came to 24 bases. The CDR3 loop is CASSLRGARNGANEQFF. The CDR3 region has the DNA TGTGCCAGCAGCCTTCGGGGGGCTAGAAATGGTGCAAATGAGCAGTTCTTC. The full variable domain, completed using reference TRBV7-2 and TRBJ2-1, is GAGVSQSPSNKVTEKGKDVELRCDPISGHTALYWYRQSLGQGLEFLIYFQGNSAPDKSGLPSDRFSAERTGGSVSTLTIQRTQQEDSAVYLCASSLRGARNGANEQFFGPGTRLTVL.

The chain carries TRBV11-3 and TRBJ2-2, with D unresolved. Between the trimmed V and J ends, which lost 2 bases and 6 bases, there was a span of 13 bases. This CDR3 comprises 15 residues. Germline lookup yields CDR1 SGHNT and CDR2 YENEEA. The CDR3 DNA is TGTGCCAGCAGCTTAACTGGAGTTGAAGCCGGGGAGCTGTTTTTT. Its protein is CASSLTGVEAGELFF.

CDR3 nucleotide sequence: TGTGCCAGCAGTTCGACCAGGGCAGAAGCTTTCTTT. This translates into CASSSTRAEAFF. The chain carries TRBV27 and TRBJ1-1; D perhaps matches TRBD1 (5 bases). V gave up 4 bases and J gave up 8 bases, with 11 bases separating them. The CDR3 extends over 12 amino acids. Germline V gene sequence: CDR1 MNHEY, CDR2 SMNVEV (reference sequence).

This chain connects TRBV7-9 to TRBJ2-2, with D tentatively TRBD2 (6 bases). The CDR3 length is 12 residues. Germline values: CDR1 SEHNR, CDR2 FQNEAQ (reference sequence). V lost 9 bases and J lost 8, with 13 bases in between. CDR3 region: CASVAARGELFF. CDR3 nucleotides: TGTGCCAGTGTAGCGGCCCGAGGGGAGCTGTTTTTT. Looking up the rest from reference TRBV7-9 and TRBJ2-2 gives the full variable domain: DTGVSQNPRHKITKRGQNVTFRCDPISEHNRLYWYRQTLGQGPEFLTYFQNEAQLEKSRLLSDRFSAERPKGSFSTLEIQRTEQGDSAMYLCASVAARGELFFGEGSRLTVL.

V is TRBV19 and J is TRBJ1-5, with 7 bases fitting TRBD1. This CDR3 is 14 amino acids long. V lost 9 bases and J lost 3; bases outside the gene matches: 8. Germline V lookup: CDR1 LNHDA, CDR2 SQIVND (reference sequence). The CDR3 is CASRTGPFNQPQHF. The CDR3 DNA is TGTGCCAGCAGGACAGGTCCTTTCAATCAGCCCCAGCATTTT. The whole variable domain, filled in from reference TRBV19 and TRBJ1-5, reads DGGITQSPKYLFRKEGQNVTLSCEQNLNHDAMYWYRQDPGQGLRLIYYSQIVNDFQKGDIAEGYSVSREKKESFPLTVTSAQKNPTAFYLCASRTGPFNQPQHFGDGTRLSIL.

CDR3 in DNA: TGCGCCAGCAGCCTAAGCGGGAGGACAGATACGCAGTATTTT. It translates to CASSLSGRTDTQYF. This sequence joins TRBV5-1 and TRBJ2-3, with 9 bases identical to TRBD2. Germline CDR1 is SGHRS and CDR2 is YFSETQ. CDR3 size: 14 residues. Germline trimming cut 4 bases from V and 3 bases from J; bases unmatched to any gene: 3. The entire variable domain, with the rest obtained from reference TRBV5-1 and TRBJ2-3, is as follows: KAGVTQTPRYLIKTRGQQVTLSCSPISGHRSVSWYQQTPGQGLQFLFEYFSETQRNKGNFPGRFSGRQFSNSRSEMNVSTLELGDSALYLCASSLSGRTDTQYFGPGTRLTVL.

Notes on this clone: A read error is likely, as this CDR3 ends without the conserved phenylalanine or tryptophan. This chain joins TRBV27 and TRBJ2-3; weak D call: TRBD2 (7 bases). V lost 6 bases and J lost 3, with 19 bases in between. This CDR3 spans 16 amino acids. Germline CDR1 reads MNHEY; CDR2 reads SMNVEV (reference sequence). The CDR3 nucleotides are TGTGCCAGCAGCACAAGGGGGGGGGCGCAAACAGATACGCAGTATCTT. Encoded protein: CASSTRGGAQTDTQYL.

Worth noting for this clone: At one end the junction does not follow the germline gene, possibly because of a read error. This rearrangement joins TRBV7-8 to TRBJ1-2; 9 bases map to TRBD1. Germline lookup yields CDR1 SGHVS and CDR2 FQNEAQ. This CDR3 comprises 16 residues. CDR3 sequence reads: CASSLALGQGRNGYPF. The CDR3, as DNA: TGTGCCAGCAGCTTAGCGCTTGGACAGGGGCGGAATGGCTACCCCTTC. Supplemented by reference TRBV7-8 and TRBJ1-2, the full variable domain reads GAGVSQSPRYKVAKRGQDVALRCDPISGHVSLFWYQQALGQGPEFLTYFQNEAQLDKSGLPSDRFFAERPEGSVSTLKIQRTQQEDSAVYLCASSLALGQGRNGYPFGSGTRLTVV.

Written as DNA, the CDR3 is TGTGCCAGTAGTATGGGCAGGGGAGCTTACGAGCAGTACTTC. Protein product: CASSMGRGAYEQYF. The V gene is TRBV19, the J gene TRBJ2-7; TRBD1 might be the D (6 bases). Germline CDR1 is LNHDA and CDR2 is SQIVND (reference sequence). This CDR3 is 14 amino acids long. V lost 3 bases, J lost 4 bases, and 13 bases lay in between. The full variable domain, rest sourced from reference TRBV19 and TRBJ2-7, is DGGITQSPKYLFRKEGQNVTLSCEQNLNHDAMYWYRQDPGQGLRLIYYSQIVNDFQKGDIAEGYSVSREKKESFPLTVTSAQKNPTAFYLCASSMGRGAYEQYFGPGTRLTVT.

V gene TRBV6-5 combines with J gene TRBJ2-1, with a possible D match to TRBD2 (5 bases). V lost 2 bases and J 9 bases, leaving 14 bases between the germline ends. The CDR3 runs to 14 residues. The germline V gene encodes CDR1 MNHEY and CDR2 SVGAGI. In DNA, the CDR3 is TGTGCCAGCAGTTACGGCCAGGAGGTGGGTGAGCAGTTCTTC. Amino acids: CASSYGQEVGEQFF.

This chain connects TRBV28 to TRBJ1-4; 7 positions match TRBD1. The V segment lost 5 bases and the J segment 3 bases; nucleotides outside the gene matches: 6. The CDR3 length is 15 residues. The V gene's germline CDR1 is MDHEN and CDR2 SYDVKM. The CDR3 bases are TGTGCCAGCAGTATTCGACAGGGTCCTAATGAAAAACTGTTTTTT. Encoded protein: CASSIRQGPNEKLFF.

The rearrangement joins TRBV7-9 to TRBJ1-4, with 7 bases aligning to TRBD1. With V trimmed by 1 base and J by 9 bases, 11 bases remained unmatched. The CDR3 loop spans 16 amino acids. Germline CDR1 SEHNR, CDR2 FQNEAQ (reference sequence). The CDR3 coding sequence is TGTGCCAGCAGCTTAGACCCCCGGACAGGCGACAAAAAACTGTTTTTT. Its translation is CASSLDPRTGDKKLFF. The full variable domain, rest sourced from reference TRBV7-9 and TRBJ1-4, is DTGVSQNPRHKITKRGQNVTFRCDPISEHNRLYWYRQTLGQGPEFLTYFQNEAQLEKSRLLSDRFSAERPKGSFSTLEIQRTEQGDSAMYLCASSLDPRTGDKKLFFGSGTQLSVL.

This sequence joins TRBV30 and TRBJ2-7; D gene unclear. V shed 1 base and J shed 7 bases, with 11 bases lying between them. This CDR3 is built from 12 residues. CDR1 is GTSNPN and CDR2 is SVGIG in the germline V gene (reference sequence). The DNA of the CDR3 is TGTGCCTGGAGTGACTTGTATTTAGAGCAGTACTTC. Its protein product is CAWSDLYLEQYF.

The chain has TRBV5-1 and TRBJ1-6; D not certain. Trimming cost V 4 bases and J 5 bases, with 4 bases left between them. The CDR3 loop spans 12 amino acids. The V gene's germline CDR1 is SGHRS and CDR2 YFSETQ. The chain's CDR3 is CASSTDNSPLHF. CDR3 nucleotides: TGCGCCAGCAGCACTGATAATTCACCCCTCCACTTT.

The chain joins TRBV2 to TRBJ1-5; 7 positions match TRBD1. This CDR3 has 13 residues. V lost 6 bases and J lost 7; bases outside the gene matches: 6. Germline loops: CDR1 SNHLY, CDR2 FYNNEI. CDR3 sequence: CASSDRVGQPQHF. Here the CDR3 DNA reads TGTGCCAGCAGCGACAGGGTTGGACAGCCCCAGCATTTT.

The chain employs TRBV9 and TRBJ2-1; D is perhaps TRBD2 (6 bases). CDR3 size: 15 residues. V lost 0 bases and J 4 bases, leaving 11 bases between the germline ends. Looked up from germline, CDR1 is SGDLS and CDR2 is YYNGEE. CDR3 coding DNA: TGTGCCAGCAGCGTAGGGGCGGGACCTTACAATGAGCAGTTCTTC. Protein: CASSVGAGPYNEQFF. Together with reference TRBV9 and TRBJ2-1, the CDR3 gives the full variable domain: DSGVTQTPKHLITATGQRVTLRCSPRSGDLSVYWYQQSLDQGLQFLIQYYNGEERAKGNILERFSAQQFPDLHSELNLSSLELGDSALYFCASSVGAGPYNEQFFGPGTRLTVL.

The chain employs TRBV4-3 and TRBJ2-2; possible D gene TRBD2, 6 bases. V was shortened by 1 base and J by 5 bases, with 8 bases between the two germline ends. This CDR3 has 14 residues. Germline loops: CDR1 LGHNA, CDR2 YSLEER. The CDR3 is CASSQVAATGELFF. The CDR3 nucleotides are TGCGCCAGCAGCCAAGTAGCGGCTACCGGGGAGCTGTTTTTT.

This clone appeared once. The chain has TRBV11-2 and TRBJ1-1; TRBD1 aligns across 8 bases. The trim removed 5 bases at V and 5 bases at J, leaving 7 bases unmatched. Germline V gives CDR1 SGHAT, CDR2 FQNNGV. CDR3 size: 14 residues. In DNA, the CDR3 is TGTGCCAGCAGCCCCCGGACAGGGTTTACTGAAGCTTTCTTT. As protein: CASSPRTGFTEAFF.

CDR3 bases: TGTGCCAGCAGTTACGCCGACAGTACAACCGGGGAGCTGTTTTTT. Its protein is CASSYADSTTGELFF. The V call is TRBV6-6, the J call TRBJ2-2; D may be TRBD1 (5 bases). The CDR3 has 15 amino acids. Germline CDR1 MNHNY, CDR2 SVGAGI (reference sequence). The V and J ends lost 2 bases and 5 bases respectively, with 12 bases between them.

This clone has more than one count but fewer than ten. The chain's CDR3 is CASSQRQNPPSGELFF. The CDR3, as DNA: TGCGCCAGCAGCCAAAGACAGAATCCCCCGTCCGGGGAGCTGTTTTTT. The V gene is TRBV4-1, the J gene TRBJ2-2; tentative D call: TRBD1 (5 bases). Germline V lookup: CDR1 MGHRA, CDR2 YSYEKL. The CDR3 runs 16 residues. V gave up 2 bases and J gave up 6 bases, with 16 bases separating them.

This chain connects TRBV15 to TRBJ1-1, with D hard to call. The CDR3 runs to 13 residues. Trimming shortened V by 5 bases and J by 1 base, and 8 bases separated the two germline ends. Germline V gene data show CDR1 as LNHNV and CDR2 as YYDKDF (reference sequence). CDR3 region: CATSVRWNTEAFF. CDR3 coding DNA: TGTGCCACCAGCGTCCGGTGGAACACTGAAGCTTTCTTT.

This chain joins TRBV27 and TRBJ1-2, with 8 bases aligning to TRBD1. This CDR3 has 15 residues. With V trimmed by 3 bases and J by 5 bases, 8 bases remained unmatched. Per the germline V gene, CDR1 is MNHEY and CDR2 is SMNVEV (reference sequence). This chain's CDR3 is CASSFDPGGSYGYTF. DNA of the CDR3: TGTGCCAGCAGTTTCGATCCAGGGGGCAGTTATGGCTACACCTTC.

This clone was observed a few times. The chain carries TRBV6-5 and TRBJ1-2, with TRBD1 matching over 8 bases. Per the germline V gene, CDR1 is MNHEY and CDR2 is SVGAGI. This CDR3 region has 15 residues. V was clipped by 6 bases and J by 12 bases; unmatched bases: 18. The CDR3 reads CASRKSPGTGLVDTF. The CDR3 DNA is TGTGCCAGCAGGAAAAGCCCCGGGACAGGCCTGGTGGACACCTTC.

The count of this clone is one. The chain has TRBV12-5 and TRBJ2-1; 10 bases align to TRBD1. The V segment lost 8 bases and the J segment 7 bases; nucleotides outside the gene matches: 5. The CDR3 length is 13 residues. Germline-derived CDR1 and CDR2 are LGHNT and FRNRAP. The CDR3 DNA reads as TGTGCTAGTTCCTCGGACAGGGGGAATGAGCAGTTCTTC. Translating it yields CASSSDRGNEQFF.

The V gene is TRBV19, the J gene TRBJ2-2, with a possible D match to TRBD2 (5 bases). CDR1 and CDR2 from the germline V gene are LNHDA and SQIVND (reference sequence). V lost 1 base and J 2 bases, leaving 8 bases between the germline ends. The CDR3 consists of 15 residues. CDR3 region: CASSIAGGNTGELFF. CDR3 nucleotide sequence: TGTGCCAGTAGTATAGCAGGAGGAAACACCGGGGAGCTGTTTTTT.

This clone was seen a handful of times. The V call is TRBV2, the J call TRBJ1-2; 9 nucleotides match TRBD1. Germline assignment: CDR1 SNHLY and CDR2 FYNNEI. The CDR3 sequence is 16 residues long. J was trimmed by 1 base and V by 6 bases; bases with no gene match: 9. This CDR3 is CASRRGQGEGNYGYTF. The CDR3 nucleotides read TGTGCCAGCAGGCGGGGACAGGGAGAGGGTAACTATGGCTACACCTTC.